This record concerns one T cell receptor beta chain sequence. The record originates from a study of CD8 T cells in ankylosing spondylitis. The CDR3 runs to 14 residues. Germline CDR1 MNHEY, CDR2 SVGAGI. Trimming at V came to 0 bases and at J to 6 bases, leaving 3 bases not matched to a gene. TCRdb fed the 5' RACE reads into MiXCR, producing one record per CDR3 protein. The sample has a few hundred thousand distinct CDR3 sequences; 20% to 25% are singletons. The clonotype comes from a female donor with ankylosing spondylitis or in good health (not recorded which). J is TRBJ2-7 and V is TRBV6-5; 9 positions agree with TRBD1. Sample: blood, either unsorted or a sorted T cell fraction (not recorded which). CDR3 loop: CASSYSDRGGEQYF. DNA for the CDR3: TGTGCCAGCAGTTACTCGGACAGGGGAGGCGAGCAGTACTTC.